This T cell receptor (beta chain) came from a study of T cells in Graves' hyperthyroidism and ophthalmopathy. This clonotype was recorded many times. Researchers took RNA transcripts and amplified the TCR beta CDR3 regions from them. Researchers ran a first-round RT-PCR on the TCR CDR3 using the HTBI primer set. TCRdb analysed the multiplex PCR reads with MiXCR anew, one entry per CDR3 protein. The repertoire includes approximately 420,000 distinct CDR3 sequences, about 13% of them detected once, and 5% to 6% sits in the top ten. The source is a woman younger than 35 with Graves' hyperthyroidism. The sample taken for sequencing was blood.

The CDR3 DNA is TGTGCCAGCAGTTACGGGACTAGCGGGAGGGACCAAGAGACCCAGTACTTC. Protein product: CASSYGTSGRDQETQYF. The rearrangement links TRBV6-6 to TRBJ2-5; 16 bases are a match to TRBD2. The CDR3 is 17 residues long. The germline V gene has CDR1 MNHNY and CDR2 SVGAGI (reference sequence). J gave up 0 bases and V 2 bases, and 0 bases lay outside the gene matches.